The clone carrying this T cell receptor (beta chain) was observed many times. TCRdb ran MiXCR on the PCR reads and lists one entry per CDR3 protein. Here the sample spans hundreds of thousands of distinct CDR3 sequences, about 20% being singletons. The entry originates in a study of molecular identifiers for immune sequencing clone quantification. V was clipped by 3 bases and J by 5 bases, with 18 bases between them. CDR3 size: 15 residues. CDR1 and CDR2 from the germline V gene are SQVTM and ANQGSEA. The genes are TRBV29-1 and TRBJ2-3; weak D call: TRBD2 (6 bases). Material for sequencing was naive CD8+ T cells from blood, with Jurkat cell RNA spiked in. This sample's subset: FACS-sorted CD8+CD4-CCR7+CD45RA+ naive T cells. The receptor was derived from a human donor in good health. Some libraries in this study had Jurkat cell RNA spiked in. The CDR3 is CSVDLFHEEGDTQYF. CDR3 in DNA: TGCAGCGTTGATCTGTTCCACGAGGAGGGAGATACGCAGTATTTT.